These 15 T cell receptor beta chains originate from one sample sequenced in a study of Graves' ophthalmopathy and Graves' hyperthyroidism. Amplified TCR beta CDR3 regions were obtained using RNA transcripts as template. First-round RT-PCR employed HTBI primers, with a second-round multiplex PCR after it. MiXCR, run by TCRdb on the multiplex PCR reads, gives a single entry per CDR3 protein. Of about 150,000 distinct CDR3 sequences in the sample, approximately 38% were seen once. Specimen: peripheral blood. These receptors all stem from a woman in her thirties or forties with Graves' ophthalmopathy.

The DNA of the CDR3 is TGTGCCAGCAGTTTATGGGGGGACAGGGCCTACGAGCAGTACTTC. As protein: CASSLWGDRAYEQYF. This chain uses TRBV28 with TRBJ2-7; TRBD1 matches 9 bases. J gave up 2 bases and V 0 bases, and 2 bases lay outside the gene matches. The germline V gene has CDR1 MDHEN and CDR2 SYDVKM. The CDR3 covers 15 residues.

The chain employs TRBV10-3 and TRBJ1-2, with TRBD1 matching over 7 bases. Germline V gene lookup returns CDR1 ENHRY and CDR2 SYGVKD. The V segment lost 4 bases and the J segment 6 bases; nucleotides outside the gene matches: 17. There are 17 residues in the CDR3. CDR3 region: CAISGWEGGGYLNGYTF. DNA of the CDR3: TGTGCCATCAGTGGATGGGAGGGAGGGGGCTACCTGAATGGCTACACCTTC.

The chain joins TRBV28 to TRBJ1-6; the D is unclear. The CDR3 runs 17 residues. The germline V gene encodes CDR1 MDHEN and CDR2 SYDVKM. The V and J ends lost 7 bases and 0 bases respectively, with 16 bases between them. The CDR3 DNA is TGTGCCAGCACCCAATTAGATGCTGACTCCTATAATTCACCCCTCCACTTT. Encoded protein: CASTQLDADSYNSPLHF.

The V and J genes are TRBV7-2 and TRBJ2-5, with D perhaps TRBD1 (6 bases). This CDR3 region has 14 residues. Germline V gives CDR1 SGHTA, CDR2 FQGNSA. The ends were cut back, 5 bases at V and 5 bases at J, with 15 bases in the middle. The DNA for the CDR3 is TGTGCCAGCAGCCCGACCTTAAGGGGGGAGACCCAGTACTTC. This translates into CASSPTLRGETQYF.

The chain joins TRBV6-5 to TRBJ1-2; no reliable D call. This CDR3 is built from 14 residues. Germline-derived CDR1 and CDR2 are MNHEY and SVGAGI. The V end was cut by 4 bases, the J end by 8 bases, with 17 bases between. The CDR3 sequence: CASSSERMFQGYTF. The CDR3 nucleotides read TGTGCCAGCAGTTCCGAGAGAATGTTTCAGGGCTACACCTTC.

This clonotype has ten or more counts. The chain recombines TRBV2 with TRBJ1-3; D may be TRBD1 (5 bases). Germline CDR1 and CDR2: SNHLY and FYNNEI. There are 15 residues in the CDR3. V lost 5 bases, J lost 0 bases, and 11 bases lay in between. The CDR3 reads CASSTDSYSGNTIYF. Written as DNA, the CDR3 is TGTGCCAGCAGTACCGACAGCTACTCTGGAAACACCATATATTTT.

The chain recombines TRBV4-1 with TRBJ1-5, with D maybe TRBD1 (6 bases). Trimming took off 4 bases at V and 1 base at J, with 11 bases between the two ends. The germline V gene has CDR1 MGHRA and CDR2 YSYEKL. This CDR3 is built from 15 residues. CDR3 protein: CASSPRDMSNQPQHF. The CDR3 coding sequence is TGCGCCAGCAGCCCCCGGGACATGAGCAATCAGCCCCAGCATTTT.

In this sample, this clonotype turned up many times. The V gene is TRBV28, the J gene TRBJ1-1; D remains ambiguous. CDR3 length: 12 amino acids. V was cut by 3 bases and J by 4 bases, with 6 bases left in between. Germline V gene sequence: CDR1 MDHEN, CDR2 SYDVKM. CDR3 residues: CASSFWATEAFF. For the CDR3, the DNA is TGTGCCAGCAGTTTTTGGGCCACTGAAGCTTTCTTT.

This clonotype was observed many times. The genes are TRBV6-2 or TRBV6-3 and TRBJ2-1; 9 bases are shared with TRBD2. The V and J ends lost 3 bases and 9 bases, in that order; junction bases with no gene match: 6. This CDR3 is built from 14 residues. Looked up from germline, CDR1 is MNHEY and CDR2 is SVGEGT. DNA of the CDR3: TGTGCCAGCAGTTATCCTAGCGGGAAGGGTGAGCAGTTCTTC. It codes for CASSYPSGKGEQFF.

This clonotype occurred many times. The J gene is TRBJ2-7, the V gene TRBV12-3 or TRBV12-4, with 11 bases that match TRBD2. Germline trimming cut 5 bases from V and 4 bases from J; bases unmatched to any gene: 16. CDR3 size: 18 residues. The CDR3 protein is CASSHWDPPGLAVYEQYF. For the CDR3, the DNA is TGTGCCAGCAGTCACTGGGACCCACCGGGACTAGCGGTATACGAGCAGTACTTC.

The CDR3 DNA is TGTGCCAGCAGTTTGAGGGGGGGCGGAGAGACCCAGTACTTC. Its protein is CASSLRGGGETQYF. This rearrangement joins TRBV7-2 to TRBJ2-5; tentatively, D is TRBD2 (7 bases). The CDR3 runs 14 residues. Trimming shortened V by 6 bases and J by 4 bases, and 15 bases separated the two germline ends. Germline lookup yields CDR1 SGHTA and CDR2 FQGNSA.

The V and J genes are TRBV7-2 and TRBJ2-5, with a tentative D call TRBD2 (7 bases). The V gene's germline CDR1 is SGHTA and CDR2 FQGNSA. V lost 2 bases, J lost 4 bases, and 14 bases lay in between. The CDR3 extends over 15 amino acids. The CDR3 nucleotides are TGTGCCAGCAGCTTACGGGGGGCGTCCAGAGAGACCCAGTACTTC. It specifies CASSLRGASRETQYF.

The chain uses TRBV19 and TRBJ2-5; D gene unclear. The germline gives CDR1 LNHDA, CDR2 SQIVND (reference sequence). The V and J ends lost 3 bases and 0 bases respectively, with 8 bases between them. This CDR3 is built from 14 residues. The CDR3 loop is CASSMGGDQETQYF. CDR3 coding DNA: TGTGCCAGTAGTATGGGCGGAGACCAAGAGACCCAGTACTTC.

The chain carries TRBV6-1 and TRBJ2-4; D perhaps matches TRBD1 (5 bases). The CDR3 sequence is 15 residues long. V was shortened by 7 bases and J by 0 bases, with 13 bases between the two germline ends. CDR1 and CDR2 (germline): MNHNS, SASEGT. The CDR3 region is CASMSGHLAKNIQYF. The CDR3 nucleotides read TGTGCCAGCATGAGTGGACACCTAGCCAAAAACATTCAGTACTTC.

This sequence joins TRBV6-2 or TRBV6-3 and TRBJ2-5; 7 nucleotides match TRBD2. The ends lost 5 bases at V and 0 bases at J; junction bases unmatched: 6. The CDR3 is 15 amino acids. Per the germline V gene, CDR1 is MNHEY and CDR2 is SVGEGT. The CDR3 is CASSTSLAYQETQYF. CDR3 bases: TGTGCCAGCAGTACGTCACTAGCGTACCAAGAGACCCAGTACTTC.